This TCR beta chain was identified in a study of blood T cell repertoires in COVID-19. Overall study: Sites in the United States, Italy and Spain provided acute and convalescent COVID-19 samples. The analysed material was cDNA or gDNA that came from T cells, B-cell-depleted T cells, or PBMCs.

Study processing details: Amplification with reference gene primers provided the estimates of nucleated cell counts. Profiled with immunoSEQ multiplex PCR; TCRdb holds only in-frame clones, not every one. V and J calls and clone size are as listed in that table; D and trimming were resolved from the DNA. The repertoire includes more than 95,000 clones, 90% to 95% of them detected once, and 5% to 6.5% sits in the top ten. Germline V CDR1 and CDR2: SNHLY, FYNNEI. The CDR3 runs to 15 residues. With 5 bases clipped from V and 3 bases from J, the junction kept 8 bases outside the gene matches. This TCR derives from a human donor in a cohort sampled during active COVID-19. The V and J genes are TRBV2 and TRBJ2-7, with 9 bases fitting TRBD1. Sequences were obtained from peripheral blood. For the CDR3, the DNA is TGTGCCAGCAGTTTTACGGGACAGGGATACTACGAGCAGTACTTC. Translated, it gives CASSFTGQGYYEQYF.